Listed here is a single T cell receptor beta chain. Its antigen is undetermined. This CDR3 spans 15 amino acids. The germline V gene has CDR1 ENHRY and CDR2 SYGVKD. Trimming at V came to 7 bases and at J to 1 base, leaving 8 bases not matched to a gene. Produced via immunoSEQ multiplex PCR; TCRdb's table is partial and in-frame only. This table holds some 120,000 clones, around 85% found once. The record originates from a study of T cell responses to AZD1222 COVID-19 vaccine. Findings and caveats of the study: Clonal diversity may have been underestimated, and the donors were mostly white British, with more females than males. None of the repertoires were sampled until the peak T cell response had passed. Among those given AZD1222, only five or six were seropositive at baseline.

The chain uses TRBV10-3 and TRBJ2-7; 9 bases align to TRBD2. The source was peripheral blood, collected on day 0 of MenACWY control vaccination. This clonotype originated in an adult in good health. In DNA, the CDR3 is TGTGCCATCACACCGGGACTAGCTCGGTCCTACGAGCAGTACTTC. Residues: CAITPGLARSYEQYF.